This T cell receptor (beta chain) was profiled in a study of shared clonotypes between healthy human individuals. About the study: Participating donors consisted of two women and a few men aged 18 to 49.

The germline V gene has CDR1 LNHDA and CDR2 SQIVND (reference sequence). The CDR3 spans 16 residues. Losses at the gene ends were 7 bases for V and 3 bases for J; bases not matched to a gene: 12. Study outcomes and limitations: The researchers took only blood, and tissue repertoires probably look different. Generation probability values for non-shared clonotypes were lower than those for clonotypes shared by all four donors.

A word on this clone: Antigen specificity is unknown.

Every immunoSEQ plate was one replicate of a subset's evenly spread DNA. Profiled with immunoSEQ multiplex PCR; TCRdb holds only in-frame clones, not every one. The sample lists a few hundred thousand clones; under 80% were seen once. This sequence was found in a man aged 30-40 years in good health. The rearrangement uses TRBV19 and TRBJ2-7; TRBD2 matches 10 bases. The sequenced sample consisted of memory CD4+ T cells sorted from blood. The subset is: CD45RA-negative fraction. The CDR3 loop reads CASTPGGVAGGYEQYF. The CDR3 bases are TGTGCCAGTACTCCAGGAGGTGTAGCGGGAGGCTACGAGCAGTACTTC.